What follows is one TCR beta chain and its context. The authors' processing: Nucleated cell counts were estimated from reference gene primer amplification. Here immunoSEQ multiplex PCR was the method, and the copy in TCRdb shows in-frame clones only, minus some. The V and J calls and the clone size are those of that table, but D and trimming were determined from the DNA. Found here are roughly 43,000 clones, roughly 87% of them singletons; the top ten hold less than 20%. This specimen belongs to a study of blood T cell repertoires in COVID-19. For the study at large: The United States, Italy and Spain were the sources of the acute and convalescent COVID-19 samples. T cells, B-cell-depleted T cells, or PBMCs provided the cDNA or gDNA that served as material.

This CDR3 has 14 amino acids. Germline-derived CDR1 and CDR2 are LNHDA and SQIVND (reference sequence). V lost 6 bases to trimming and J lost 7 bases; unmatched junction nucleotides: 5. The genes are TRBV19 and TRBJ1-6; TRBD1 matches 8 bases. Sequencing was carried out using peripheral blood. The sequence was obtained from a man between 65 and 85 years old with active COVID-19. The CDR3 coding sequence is TGTGCCAGTAGGGAGACAGGGGTAAATTCACCCCTCCACTTT. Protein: CASRETGVNSPLHF.